This is a list of T cell receptor beta chains from one sample in a study of blood T cell repertoires in COVID-19. Method: immunoSEQ multiplex PCR; TCRdb's copy keeps in-frame clones and lacks some. The sample has some 60,000 clones, around 90% seen once; the top ten hold around 6%. Source material: peripheral blood. The receptor source for this set is a human donor in a cohort sampled during active COVID-19. CDR3s leave out the opening cysteine and the closing phenylalanine or tryptophan.

v_call	cdr3_aa
TRBV30	AWSAGLAGEQF
TRBV7-3	ASSLSSGHQETQY
TRBV24-1	ATSGAGNEQF
TRBV11-2	ASSSRGLAGYTGELF
TRBV4-1	ASGTTDQETQY
TRBV2	ASSEGVRQPTPIY
TRBV20-1	SASSGTSGSYEQY
TRBV3-1/TRBV3-2	ASSQPGLAGVGTGELF
TRBV10-3	AISVRGVSGELF
TRBV6-5	ASTIPGQGADTQY
TRBV18	ASSPEGTDGYT
TRBV10-3	AISADPGGEAF
TRBV4-3	ASSPGGQNTDTQY
TRBV14	ASSRSSGTHNEQF
TRBV15	ATAPLSGAGTDTQY
TRBV11-1	ASSPSAGGPYEQY